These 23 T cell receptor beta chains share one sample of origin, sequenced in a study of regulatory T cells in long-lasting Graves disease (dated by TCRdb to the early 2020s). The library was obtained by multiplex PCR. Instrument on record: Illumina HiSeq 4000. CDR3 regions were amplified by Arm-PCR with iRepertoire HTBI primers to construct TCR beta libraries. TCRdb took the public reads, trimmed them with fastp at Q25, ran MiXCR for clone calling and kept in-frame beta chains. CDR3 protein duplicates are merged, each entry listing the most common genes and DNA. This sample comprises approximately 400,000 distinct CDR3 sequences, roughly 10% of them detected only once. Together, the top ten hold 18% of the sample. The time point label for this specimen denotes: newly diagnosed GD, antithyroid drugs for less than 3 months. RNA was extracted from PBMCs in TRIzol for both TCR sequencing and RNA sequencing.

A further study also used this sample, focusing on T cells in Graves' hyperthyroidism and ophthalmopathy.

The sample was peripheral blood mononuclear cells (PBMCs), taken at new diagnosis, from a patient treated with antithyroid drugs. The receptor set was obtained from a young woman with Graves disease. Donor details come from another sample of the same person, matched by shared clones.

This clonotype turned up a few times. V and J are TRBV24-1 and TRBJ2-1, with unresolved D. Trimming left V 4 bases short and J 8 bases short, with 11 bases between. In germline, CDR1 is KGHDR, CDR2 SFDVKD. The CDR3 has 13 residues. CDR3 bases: TGTGCCACCAGTGACCATTCAGAGGATGAGCAGTTCTTC. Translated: CATSDHSEDEQFF.

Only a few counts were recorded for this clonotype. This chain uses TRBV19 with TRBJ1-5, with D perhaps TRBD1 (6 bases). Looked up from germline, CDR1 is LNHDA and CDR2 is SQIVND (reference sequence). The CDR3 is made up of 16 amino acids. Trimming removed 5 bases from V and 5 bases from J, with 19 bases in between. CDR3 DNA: TGTGCCAGTAGTGTTTTTTCGAAGGGGGTGGATCAGCCCCAGCATTTT. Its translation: CASSVFSKGVDQPQHF.

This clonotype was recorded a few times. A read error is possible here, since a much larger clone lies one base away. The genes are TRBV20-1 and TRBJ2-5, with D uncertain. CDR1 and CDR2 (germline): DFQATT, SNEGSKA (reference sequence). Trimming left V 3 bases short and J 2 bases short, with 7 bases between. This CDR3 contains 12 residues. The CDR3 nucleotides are TGCAGTGCTAGCGGGCAGCAAGAGACCCAGTACTTC. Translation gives CSASGQQETQYF.

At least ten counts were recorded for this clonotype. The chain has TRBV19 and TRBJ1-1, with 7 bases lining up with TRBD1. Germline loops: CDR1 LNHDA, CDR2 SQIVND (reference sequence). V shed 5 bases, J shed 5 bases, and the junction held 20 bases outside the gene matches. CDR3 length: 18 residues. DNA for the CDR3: TGTGCCAGTAGTGGCCTTAACGAAGACCGAACAGGGGCGACTGAAGCTTTCTTT. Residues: CASSGLNEDRTGATEAFF. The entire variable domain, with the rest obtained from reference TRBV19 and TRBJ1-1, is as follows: DGGITQSPKYLFRKEGQNVTLSCEQNLNHDAMYWYRQDPGQGLRLIYYSQIVNDFQKGDIAEGYSVSREKKESFPLTVTSAQKNPTAFYLCASSGLNEDRTGATEAFFGQGTRLTVV.

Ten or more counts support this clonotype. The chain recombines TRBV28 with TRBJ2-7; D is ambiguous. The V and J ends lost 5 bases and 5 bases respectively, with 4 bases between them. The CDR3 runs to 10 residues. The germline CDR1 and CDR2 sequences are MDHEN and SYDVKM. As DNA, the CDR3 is TGTGCCAGCAGTGGGGACGAGCAGTACTTC. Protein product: CASSGDEQYF.

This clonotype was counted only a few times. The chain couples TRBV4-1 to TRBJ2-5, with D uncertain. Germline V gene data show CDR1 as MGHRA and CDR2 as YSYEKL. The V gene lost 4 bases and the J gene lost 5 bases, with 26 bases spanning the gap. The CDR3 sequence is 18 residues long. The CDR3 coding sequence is TGCGCCAGCAGCCCCATCCAAGGTCGGGCCCCTTCGGCTGAGACCCAGTACTTC. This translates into CASSPIQGRAPSAETQYF.

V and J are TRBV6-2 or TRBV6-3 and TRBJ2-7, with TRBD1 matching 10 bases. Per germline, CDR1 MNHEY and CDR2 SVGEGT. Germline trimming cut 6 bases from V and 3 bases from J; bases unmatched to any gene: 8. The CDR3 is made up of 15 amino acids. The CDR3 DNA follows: TGTGCCAGCAGCTACGGACAGGGGGACTTCTACGAGCAGTACGTC. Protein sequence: CASSYGQGDFYEQYV.

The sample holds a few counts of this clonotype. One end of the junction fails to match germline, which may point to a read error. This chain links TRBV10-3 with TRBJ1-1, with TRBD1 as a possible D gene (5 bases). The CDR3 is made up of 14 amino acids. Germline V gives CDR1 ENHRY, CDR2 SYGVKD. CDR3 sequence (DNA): TGTGCCACCTCACCAGACAGAACGAACACTGAGGCTTTCTTT. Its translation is CATSPDRTNTEAFF.

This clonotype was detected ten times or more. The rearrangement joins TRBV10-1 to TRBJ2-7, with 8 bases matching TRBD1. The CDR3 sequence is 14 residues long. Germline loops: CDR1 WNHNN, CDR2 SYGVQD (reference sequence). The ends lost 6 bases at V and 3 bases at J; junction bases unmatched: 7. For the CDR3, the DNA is TGCGCCAGCAGCCGGGACAGGAGTCACTACGAGCAGTACTTC. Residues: CASSRDRSHYEQYF.

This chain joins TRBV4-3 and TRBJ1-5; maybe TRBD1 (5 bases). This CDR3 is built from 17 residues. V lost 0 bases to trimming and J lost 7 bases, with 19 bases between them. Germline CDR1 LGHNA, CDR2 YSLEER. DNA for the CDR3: TGCGCCAGCAGCCAAGAGGATGGGGGGGTTGGTAGGCAGCCCCAGCATTTT. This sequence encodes CASSQEDGGVGRQPQHF.

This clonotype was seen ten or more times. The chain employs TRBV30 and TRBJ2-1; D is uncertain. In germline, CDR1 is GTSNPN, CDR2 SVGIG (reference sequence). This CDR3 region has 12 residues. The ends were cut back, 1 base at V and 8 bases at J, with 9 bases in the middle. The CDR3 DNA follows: TGTGCCTGGAGTGCAAGTGGCGATGAGCAGTTCTTC. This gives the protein CAWSASGDEQFF.

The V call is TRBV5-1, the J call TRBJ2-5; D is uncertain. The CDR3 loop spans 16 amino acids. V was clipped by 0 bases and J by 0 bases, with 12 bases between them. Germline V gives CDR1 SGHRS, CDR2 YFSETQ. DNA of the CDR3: TGCGCCAGCAGCTTGGCTCTGGCGACCGACCAAGAGACCCAGTACTTC. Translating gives CASSLALATDQETQYF. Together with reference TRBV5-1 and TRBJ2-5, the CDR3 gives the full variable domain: KAGVTQTPRYLIKTRGQQVTLSCSPISGHRSVSWYQQTPGQGLQFLFEYFSETQRNKGNFPGRFSGRQFSNSRSEMNVSTLELGDSALYLCASSLALATDQETQYFGPGTRLLVL.

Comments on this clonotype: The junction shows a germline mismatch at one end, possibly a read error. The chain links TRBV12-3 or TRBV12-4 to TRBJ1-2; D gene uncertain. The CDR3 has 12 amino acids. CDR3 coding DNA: TGTGCCAGCAGTTCAGACCTCTATAGCTACACCTTC. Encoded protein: CASSSDLYSYTF.

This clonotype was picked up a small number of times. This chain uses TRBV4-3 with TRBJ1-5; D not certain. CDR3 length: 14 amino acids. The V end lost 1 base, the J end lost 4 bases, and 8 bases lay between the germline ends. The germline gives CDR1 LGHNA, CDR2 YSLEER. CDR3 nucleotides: TGCGCCAGCAGCCAAGGCCCCGGGAATCAGCCCCAGCATTTT. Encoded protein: CASSQGPGNQPQHF.

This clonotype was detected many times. The CDR3 protein is CAISEAERMNTEAFF. The CDR3 DNA follows: TGTGCCATCAGTGAAGCTGAGAGAATGAACACTGAAGCTTTCTTT. The chain recombines TRBV10-3 with TRBJ1-1; no clear D gene. Trimming removed 3 bases from V and 0 bases from J, with 11 bases in between. The CDR3 loop spans 15 amino acids. Germline V gene lookup returns CDR1 ENHRY and CDR2 SYGVKD.

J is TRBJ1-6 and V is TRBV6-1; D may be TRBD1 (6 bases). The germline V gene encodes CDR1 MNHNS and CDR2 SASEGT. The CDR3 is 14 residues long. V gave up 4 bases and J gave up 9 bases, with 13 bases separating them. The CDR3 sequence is CASSVWGLGSPLHF. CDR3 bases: TGTGCCAGCAGTGTCTGGGGGCTTGGTTCACCCCTCCACTTT.

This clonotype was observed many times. Here the CDR3 DNA reads TGCAGCGTTGAAGCATGGCGGGGGGATGGGAACACTGAAGCTTTCTTT. Protein product: CSVEAWRGDGNTEAFF. V usage is TRBV29-1 and J usage is TRBJ1-1; a possible D gene is TRBD1 (5 bases). The CDR3 contains 16 residues. V was shortened by 1 base and J by 1 base, with 16 bases between the two germline ends. The V gene's germline CDR1 is SQVTM and CDR2 ANQGSEA. Using reference TRBV29-1 and TRBJ1-1 for the parts outside the CDR3, the full variable domain is SAVISQKPSRDICQRGTSLTIQCQVDSQVTMMFWYRQQPGQSLTLIATANQGSEATYESGFVIDKFPISRPNLTFSTLTVSNMSPEDSSIYLCSVEAWRGDGNTEAFFGQGTRLTVV.

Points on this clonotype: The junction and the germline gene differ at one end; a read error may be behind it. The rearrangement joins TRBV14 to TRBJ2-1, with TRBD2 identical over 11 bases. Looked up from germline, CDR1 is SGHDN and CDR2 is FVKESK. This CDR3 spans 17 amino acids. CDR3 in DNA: TGTGCCAGCAGCCAAGAACCCGGTAGCGGGAGGGCCAATGGGCAGTTCTTC. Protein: CASSQEPGSGRANGQFF.

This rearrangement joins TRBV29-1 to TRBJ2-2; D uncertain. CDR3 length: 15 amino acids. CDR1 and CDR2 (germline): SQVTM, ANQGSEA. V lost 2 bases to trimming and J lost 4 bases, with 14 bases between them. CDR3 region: CSVEYARDSTGELFF. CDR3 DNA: TGCAGCGTTGAATACGCTCGAGACTCCACCGGGGAGCTGTTTTTT.

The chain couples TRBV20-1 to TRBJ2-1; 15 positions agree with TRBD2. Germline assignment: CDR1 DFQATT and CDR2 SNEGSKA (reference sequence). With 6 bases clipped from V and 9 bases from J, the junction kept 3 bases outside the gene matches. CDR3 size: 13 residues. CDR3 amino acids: CSARTSGRGEQFF. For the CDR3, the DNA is TGCAGTGCGCGGACTAGCGGGAGGGGTGAGCAGTTCTTC.

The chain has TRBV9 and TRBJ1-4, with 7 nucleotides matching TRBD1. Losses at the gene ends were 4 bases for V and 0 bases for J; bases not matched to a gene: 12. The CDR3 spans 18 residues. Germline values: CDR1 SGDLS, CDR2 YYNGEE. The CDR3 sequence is CASSPFQGGYPTNEKLFF. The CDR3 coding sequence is TGTGCCAGCAGCCCGTTCCAGGGGGGCTACCCAACTAATGAAAAACTGTTTTTT.

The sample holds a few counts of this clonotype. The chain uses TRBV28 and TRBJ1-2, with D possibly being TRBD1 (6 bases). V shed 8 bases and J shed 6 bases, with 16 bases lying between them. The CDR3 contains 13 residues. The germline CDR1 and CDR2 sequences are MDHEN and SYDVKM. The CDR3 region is CASLPGGRDGYTF. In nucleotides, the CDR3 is TGTGCCAGCCTCCCCGGGGGCCGTGATGGCTACACCTTC.

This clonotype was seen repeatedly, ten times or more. The CDR3 spells CASSAGTDYGYTF. CDR3 nucleotides: TGTGCCAGCAGTGCCGGGACAGACTATGGCTACACCTTC. The genes are TRBV12-3 or TRBV12-4 and TRBJ1-2; 7 nucleotides match TRBD1. The CDR3 is 13 residues long. Trimming removed 5 bases from V and 3 bases from J; junction bases left unmatched: 3.